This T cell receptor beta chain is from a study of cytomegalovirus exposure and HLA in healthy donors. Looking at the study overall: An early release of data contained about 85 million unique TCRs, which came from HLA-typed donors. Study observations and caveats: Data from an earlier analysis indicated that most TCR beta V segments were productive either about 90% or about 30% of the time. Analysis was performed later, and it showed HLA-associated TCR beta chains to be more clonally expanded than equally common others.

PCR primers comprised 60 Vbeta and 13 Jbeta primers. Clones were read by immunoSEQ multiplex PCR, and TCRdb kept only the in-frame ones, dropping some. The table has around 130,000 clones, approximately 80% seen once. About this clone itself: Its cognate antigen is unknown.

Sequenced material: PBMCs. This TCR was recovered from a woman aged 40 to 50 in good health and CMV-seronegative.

CDR3 in DNA: TGTGCCAGCAGCGACAGGGGTCACTACGAGCAGTACTTC. Its translation is CASSDRGHYEQYF. The gene calls are TRBV25-1 and TRBJ2-7; 8 bases are shared with TRBD1. Trimming at V came to 6 bases and at J to 3 bases, leaving 4 bases not matched to a gene. Germline CDR1 is MGHDK and CDR2 is SYGVNS. The CDR3 loop spans 13 amino acids.